This T cell receptor (beta chain) was captured in a study of blood T cell repertoires in COVID-19. Sequenced by immunoSEQ multiplex PCR; TCRdb stores in-frame clones only, minus some. This repertoire shows just over 75,000 clones, around 80% found once; its top ten account for approximately 6.2%. V was cut by 0 bases and J by 9 bases, with 15 bases left in between. CDR3 length: 15 residues. Germline V gene data show CDR1 as SNHLY and CDR2 as FYNNEI. This receptor was identified in a man aged 55 to 69 with active or convalescent COVID-19. Source material: peripheral blood. The chain carries TRBV2 and TRBJ1-5; TRBD1 is a possible D gene (5 bases). The chain's CDR3 is CASSEAGGAGRPQHF. The CDR3 nucleotides read TGTGCCAGCAGTGAAGCGGGAGGGGCAGGTCGGCCCCAGCATTTT.